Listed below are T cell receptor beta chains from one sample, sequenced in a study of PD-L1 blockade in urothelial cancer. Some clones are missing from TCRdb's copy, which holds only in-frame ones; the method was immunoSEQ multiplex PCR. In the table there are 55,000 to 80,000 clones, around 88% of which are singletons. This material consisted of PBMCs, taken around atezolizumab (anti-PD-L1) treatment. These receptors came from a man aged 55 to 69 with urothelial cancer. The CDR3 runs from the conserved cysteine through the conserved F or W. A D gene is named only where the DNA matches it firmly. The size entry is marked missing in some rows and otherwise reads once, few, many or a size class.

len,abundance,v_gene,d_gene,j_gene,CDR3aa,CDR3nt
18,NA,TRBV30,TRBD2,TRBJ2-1,CACPSSPAGGLVYNEQFF,TGTGCCTGCCCTTCCTCCCCAGCGGGGGGGCTTGTTTACAATGAGCAGTTCTTC
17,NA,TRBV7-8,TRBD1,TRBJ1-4,CASSARDRGPSNEKLFF,TGTGCCAGCAGCGCGCGGGACAGGGGGCCCTCTAATGAAAAACTGTTTTTT
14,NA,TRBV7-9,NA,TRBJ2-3,CASKGQLSTDTQYF,TGTGCCAGCAAAGGACAGCTAAGCACAGATACGCAGTATTTT
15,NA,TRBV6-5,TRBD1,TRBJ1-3,CASSRTGNSGNTIYF,TGTGCCAGCAGTCGGACAGGGAACTCTGGAAACACCATATATTTT
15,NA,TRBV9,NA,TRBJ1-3,CASSAQGFFGNTIYF,TGTGCCAGCAGCGCCCAGGGATTTTTCGGAAACACCATATATTTT
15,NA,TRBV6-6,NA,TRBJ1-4,CASSYTRGQGEKLFF,TGTGCCAGCAGTTACACGCGGGGGCAGGGTGAAAAACTGTTTTTT
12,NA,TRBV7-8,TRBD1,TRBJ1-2,CASSLTGSGYTF,TGTGCCAGCAGCTTGACAGGGTCCGGCTACACCTTC
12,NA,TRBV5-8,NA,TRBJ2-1,CASSLKVHREFF,TGTGCCAGCAGCTTGAAGGTCCACCGGGAGTTCTTC
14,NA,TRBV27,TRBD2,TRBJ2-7,CASAWTSASYEQYF,TGTGCCAGCGCATGGACTAGCGCCTCCTACGAGCAGTACTTC
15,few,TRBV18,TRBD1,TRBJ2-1,CASSPSRTGSIEQFF,TGTGCCAGCTCACCGTCCAGGACAGGGTCTATTGAGCAGTTCTTC
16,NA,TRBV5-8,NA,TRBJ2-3,CASSLEVGANTDTQYF,TGTGCCAGCAGCTTGGAAGTGGGAGCCAACACAGATACGCAGTATTTT
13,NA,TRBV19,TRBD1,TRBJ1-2,CASGTVANYGYTF,TGTGCCAGTGGGACAGTAGCTAACTATGGCTACACCTTC
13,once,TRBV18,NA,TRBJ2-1,CASSPPIGDEQFF,TGTGCCAGCTCACCGCCTATCGGTGATGAGCAGTTCTTC
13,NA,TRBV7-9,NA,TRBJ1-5,CASSPGGEQPQHF,TGTGCCAGCAGCCCCGGGGGAGAGCAGCCCCAGCATTTT
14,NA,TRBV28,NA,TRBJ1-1,CASKLLGGDTEAFF,TGTGCCAGCAAACTACTGGGGGGGGACACTGAAGCTTTCTTT
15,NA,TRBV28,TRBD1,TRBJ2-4,CASSPGQATKNIQYF,TGTGCCAGCAGTCCCGGACAGGCGACAAAAAACATTCAGTACTTC
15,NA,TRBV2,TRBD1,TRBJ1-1,CASRRTGGSVTEAFF,TGTGCCAGCAGGAGGACAGGGGGCTCAGTCACTGAAGCTTTCTTT
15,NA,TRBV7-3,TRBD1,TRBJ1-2,CASSLTGQGDYGYTF,TGTGCCAGCAGCTTAACTGGGCAGGGGGACTATGGCTACACCTTC
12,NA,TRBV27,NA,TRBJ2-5,CASSSPGETQYF,TGTGCCAGCAGTTCCCCGGGAGAGACCCAGTACTTC
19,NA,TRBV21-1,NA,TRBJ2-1,CASSKALGTSGKTYNEQFF,TGTGCCAGCAGCAAAGCGCTAGGGACTAGCGGGAAGACCTACAATGAGCAGTTCTTC
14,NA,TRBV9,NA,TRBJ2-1,CASSLLSRGNEQFF,TGTGCCAGCAGCCTACTGTCCAGGGGCAATGAGCAGTTCTTC
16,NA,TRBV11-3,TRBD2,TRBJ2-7,CASSLGLSGGVVPQDF,TGTGCCAGCAGCTTAGGACTTTCGGGGGGAGTCGTCCCGCAGGACTTC
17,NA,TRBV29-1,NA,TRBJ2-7,CSALILVGGKLVYEQYF,TGCAGCGCCCTCATTCTTGTTGGGGGGAAGCTGGTCTACGAGCAGTACTTC
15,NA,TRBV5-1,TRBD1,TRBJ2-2,CASSLGQGARGELFF,TGCGCCAGCAGCTTGGGTCAGGGGGCTCGAGGGGAGCTGTTTTTT
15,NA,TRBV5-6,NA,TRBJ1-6,CASTTGGSYNSPLHF,TGTGCCAGCACCACGGGGGGCTCCTATAATTCACCCCTCCACTTT
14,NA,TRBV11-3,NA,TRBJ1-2,CASSRELDSYGYTF,TGCGCCAGCAGCCGAGAGCTGGACAGCTATGGCTACACCTTC
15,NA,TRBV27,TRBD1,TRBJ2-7,CASRGAGTGDDEQYF,TGTGCCAGCAGGGGAGCCGGGACAGGGGACGACGAGCAGTACTTC
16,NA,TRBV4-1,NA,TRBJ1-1,CASSQGPGGGNTEAFF,TGCGCCAGCAGCCAAGGCCCCGGGGGTGGGAACACTGAAGCTTTCTTT
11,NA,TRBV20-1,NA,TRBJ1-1,CSARGHTEAFF,TGCAGTGCTAGGGGGCACACTGAAGCTTTCTTT
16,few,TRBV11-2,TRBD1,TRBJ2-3,CASSSFQGAGYDTQYF,TGTGCCAGCAGCTCATTCCAGGGGGCAGGATATGATACGCAGTATTTT
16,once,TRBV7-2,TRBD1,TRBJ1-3,CASSIPTGGSGNTIYF,TGTGCCAGCAGCATACCGACAGGGGGCTCTGGAAACACCATATATTTT
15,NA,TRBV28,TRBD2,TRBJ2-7,CASSSSGGGSYEQYF,TGTGCCAGCAGTTCCTCCGGGGGGGGCTCCTACGAGCAGTACTTC
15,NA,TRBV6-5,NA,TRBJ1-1,CASSYTGGPNTEAFF,TGTGCCAGCAGTTACACGGGGGGCCCGAACACTGAAGCTTTCTTT
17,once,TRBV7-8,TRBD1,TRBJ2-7,CASSFLPGQGHSYEQYF,TGTGCCAGCAGCTTTCTGCCGGGACAGGGACACTCCTACGAGCAGTACTTC
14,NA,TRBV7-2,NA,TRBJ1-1,CASSLEALNTEAFF,TGTGCCAGCAGCCTTGAGGCCCTGAACACTGAAGCTTTCTTT
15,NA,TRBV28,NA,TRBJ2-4,CASSPDGSGKNIQYF,TGTGCCAGCAGTCCCGACGGTTCGGGCAAAAACATTCAGTACTTC
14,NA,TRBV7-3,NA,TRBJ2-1,CASSLGRGLNEQFF,TGTGCCAGCAGCTTAGGGCGGGGTTTAAATGAGCAGTTCTTC
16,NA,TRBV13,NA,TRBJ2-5,CASSTRVGASQETQYF,TGTGCCAGCAGCACGCGAGTGGGGGCGAGCCAAGAGACCCAGTACTTC
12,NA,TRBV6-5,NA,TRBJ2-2,CASRSGTGELFF,TGTGCCAGCAGGAGCGGAACCGGGGAGCTGTTTTTT
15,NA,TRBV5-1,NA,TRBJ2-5,CASSSQQWTQGTQYF,TGCGCCAGCAGCTCCCAACAATGGACCCAGGGGACCCAGTACTTC